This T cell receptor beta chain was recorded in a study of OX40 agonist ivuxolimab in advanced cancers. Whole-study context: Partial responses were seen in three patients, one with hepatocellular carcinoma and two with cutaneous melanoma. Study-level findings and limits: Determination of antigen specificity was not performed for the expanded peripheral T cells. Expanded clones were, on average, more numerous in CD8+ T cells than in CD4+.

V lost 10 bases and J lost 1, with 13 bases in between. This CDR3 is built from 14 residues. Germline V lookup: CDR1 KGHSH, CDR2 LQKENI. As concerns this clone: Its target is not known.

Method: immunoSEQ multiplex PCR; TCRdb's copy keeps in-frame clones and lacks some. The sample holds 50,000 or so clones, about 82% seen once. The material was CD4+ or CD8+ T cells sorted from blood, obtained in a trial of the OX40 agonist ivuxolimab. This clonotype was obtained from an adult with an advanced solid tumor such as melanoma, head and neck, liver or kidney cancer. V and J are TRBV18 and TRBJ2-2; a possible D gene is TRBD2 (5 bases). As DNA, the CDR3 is TGTGCCACGGAGGCTAGCTTGAACACCGGGGAGCTGTTTTTT. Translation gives CATEASLNTGELFF.